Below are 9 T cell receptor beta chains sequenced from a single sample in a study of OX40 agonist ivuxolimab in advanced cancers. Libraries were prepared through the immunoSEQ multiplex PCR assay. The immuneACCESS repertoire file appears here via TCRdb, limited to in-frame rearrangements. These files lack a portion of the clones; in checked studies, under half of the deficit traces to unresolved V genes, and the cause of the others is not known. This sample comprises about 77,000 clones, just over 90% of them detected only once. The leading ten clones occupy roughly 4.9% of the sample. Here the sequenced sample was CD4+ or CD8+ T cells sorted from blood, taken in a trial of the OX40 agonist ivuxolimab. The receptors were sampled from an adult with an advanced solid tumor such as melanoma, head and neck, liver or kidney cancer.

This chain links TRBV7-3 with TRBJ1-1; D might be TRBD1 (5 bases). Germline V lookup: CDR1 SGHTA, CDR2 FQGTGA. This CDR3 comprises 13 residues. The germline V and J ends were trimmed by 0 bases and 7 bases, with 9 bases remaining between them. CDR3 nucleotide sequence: TGTGCCAGCAGCTTAACGTTTGACAGTGAAGCTTTCTTT. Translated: CASSLTFDSEAFF.

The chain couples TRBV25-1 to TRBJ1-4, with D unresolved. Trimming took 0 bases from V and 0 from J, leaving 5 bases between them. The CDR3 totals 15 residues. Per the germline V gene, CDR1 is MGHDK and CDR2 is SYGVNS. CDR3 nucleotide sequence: TGTGCCAGCAGTGAATATTCCCCAACTAATGAAAAACTGTTTTTT. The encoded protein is CASSEYSPTNEKLFF.

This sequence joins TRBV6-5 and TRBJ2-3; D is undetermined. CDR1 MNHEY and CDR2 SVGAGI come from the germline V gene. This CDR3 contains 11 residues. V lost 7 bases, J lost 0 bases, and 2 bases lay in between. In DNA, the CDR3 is TGTGCCAGCACTAGCACAGATACGCAGTATTTT. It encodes CASTSTDTQYF.

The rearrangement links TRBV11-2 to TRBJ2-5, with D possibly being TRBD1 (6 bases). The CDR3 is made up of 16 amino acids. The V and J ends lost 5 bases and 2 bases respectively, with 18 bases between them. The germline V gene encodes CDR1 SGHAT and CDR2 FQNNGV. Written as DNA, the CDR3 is TGTGCCAGCAGCCACCGACAGGCCAAAATTCAAGAGACCCAGTACTTC. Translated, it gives CASSHRQAKIQETQYF.

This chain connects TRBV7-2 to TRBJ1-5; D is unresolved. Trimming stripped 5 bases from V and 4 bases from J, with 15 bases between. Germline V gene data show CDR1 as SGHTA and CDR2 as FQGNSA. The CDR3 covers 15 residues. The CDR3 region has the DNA TGTGCCAGCAGCCCAGGCCGCGGTTGGAATCAGCCCCAGCATTTT. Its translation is CASSPGRGWNQPQHF.

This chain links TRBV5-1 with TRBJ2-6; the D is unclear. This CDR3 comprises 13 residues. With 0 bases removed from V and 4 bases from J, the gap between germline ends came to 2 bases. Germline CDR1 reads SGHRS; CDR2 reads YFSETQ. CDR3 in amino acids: CASSLDGANVLTF. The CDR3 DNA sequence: TGCGCCAGCAGCTTGGACGGGGCCAACGTCCTGACTTTC.

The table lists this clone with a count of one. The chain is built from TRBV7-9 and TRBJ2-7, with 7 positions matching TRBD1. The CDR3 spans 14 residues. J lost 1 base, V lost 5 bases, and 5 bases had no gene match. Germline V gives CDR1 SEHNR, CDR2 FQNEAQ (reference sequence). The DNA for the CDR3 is TGTGCCAGCAGCCCGACAGGGAGATCCTACGAGCAGTACTTC. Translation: CASSPTGRSYEQYF.

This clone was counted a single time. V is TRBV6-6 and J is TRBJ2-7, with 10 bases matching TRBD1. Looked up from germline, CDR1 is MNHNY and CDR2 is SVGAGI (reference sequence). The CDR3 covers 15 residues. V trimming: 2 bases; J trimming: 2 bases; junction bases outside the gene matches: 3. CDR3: CASSYLGQGAYEQYF. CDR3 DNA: TGTGCCAGCAGTTACCTCGGACAGGGGGCCTACGAGCAGTACTTC.

As DNA, the CDR3 is TGTGCCAGCCGCGTGGAGGGCGGAAAACTGTTTTTT. Its protein product is CASRVEGGKLFF. The chain has TRBV27 and TRBJ1-4; D not certain. V lost 8 bases, J lost 10 bases, and 14 bases lay in between. The germline V gene has CDR1 MNHEY and CDR2 SMNVEV (reference sequence). CDR3 length equals 12 residues.